The count of the clone carrying this T cell receptor (beta chain) is one. This sample is part of a study of shared clonotypes between healthy human individuals. In the naive CD8 group, cells lacked CD45RO and were positively selected for CCR7, so terminally differentiated effector memory CD45RA+ cells were left out. V gave up 6 bases and J gave up 3 bases; unmatched junction bases: 12. This CDR3 contains 17 residues. The V gene's germline CDR1 is MNHEY and CDR2 SMNVEV (reference sequence). The table came from immunoSEQ multiplex PCR; TCRdb's copy has only in-frame clones and leaves some out. The table lists a few million clones, just under 95% of them singletons.

Sequenced sample: naive CD8+ T cells from PBMCs. The sequence was obtained from a man aged 18 to 29 in good health. Some clones in this sample may be carry-over from other donors' samples. The chain couples TRBV27 to TRBJ1-5; 9 bases align to TRBD1. The CDR3 spells CASSNLPGQGSNQPQHF. For the CDR3, the DNA is TGTGCCAGCAGCAACCTCCCGGGACAGGGTTCCAATCAGCCCCAGCATTTT.